This is a list of T cell receptor beta chains from one sample in a study of blood T cell repertoires in COVID-19. The method was immunoSEQ multiplex PCR; TCRdb's version includes in-frame clones alone and lacks a portion of them. The data show around 450,000 clones, 75% to 90% seen once. Sample: PBMCs or T cells enriched from blood (not recorded which). These receptor sequences come from a woman aged 18-30 years who had recovered from COVID-19. Both conserved end residues are part of each CDR3. Each record gives: J gene, V gene, clone size, D gene, CDR3 DNA, CDR3 protein. A D gene is named only where the DNA matches it firmly. Clone size, where shown, is once, few, many, or a class for clones that have expanded.

J gene: TRBJ1-1; V gene: TRBV7-6; clone size: .; D gene: .; CDR3 DNA: TGTGCCAGCAGCCTCTCCGGAGGGCCGCAGGAAGAAGCTTTCTTT; CDR3 protein: CASSLSGGPQEEAFF
J gene: TRBJ1-1; V gene: TRBV6-5; clone size: .; D gene: .; CDR3 DNA: TGTGCCAGCGGAGTAAACAGGGCCACTGAAGCTTTCTTT; CDR3 protein: CASGVNRATEAFF
J gene: TRBJ2-3; V gene: TRBV9; clone size: .; D gene: .; CDR3 DNA: TGTGCCAGCAGCGCGGAGGGGACTTTCGGCACAGATACGCAGTATTTT; CDR3 protein: CASSAEGTFGTDTQYF
J gene: TRBJ1-1; V gene: TRBV30; clone size: .; D gene: TRBD1; CDR3 DNA: TGTGCCTGGAGTAGGGGGCCAGAGAACACTGAAGCTTTCTTT; CDR3 protein: CAWSRGPENTEAFF
J gene: TRBJ1-2; V gene: TRBV3-1/TRBV3-2; clone size: .; D gene: .; CDR3 DNA: TGTGCCAGCAGCCATATCGCCGGGACAAACTATGGCTACACCTTC; CDR3 protein: CASSHIAGTNYGYTF
J gene: TRBJ2-5; V gene: TRBV5-1; clone size: .; D gene: .; CDR3 DNA: TGCGCCAGCGCGCACAGGGCCCCGTACCAAGAGACCCAGTACTTC; CDR3 protein: CASAHRAPYQETQYF
J gene: TRBJ2-5; V gene: TRBV6-5; clone size: .; D gene: TRBD1; CDR3 DNA: TGTGCCAGCAGCGAGGACAGGGGAGAAGAGACCCAGTACTTC; CDR3 protein: CASSEDRGEETQYF
J gene: TRBJ2-1; V gene: TRBV6-6; clone size: .; D gene: TRBD1; CDR3 DNA: TGTGCCAGCAGTCCCGACAGGGTCAATGAGCAGTTCTTC; CDR3 protein: CASSPDRVNEQFF
J gene: TRBJ1-4; V gene: TRBV9; clone size: .; D gene: TRBD1; CDR3 DNA: TGTGCCAGCAGCGGTCAGGGGGCCCCTAATGAAAAACTGTTTTTT; CDR3 protein: CASSGQGAPNEKLFF
J gene: TRBJ2-7; V gene: TRBV20-1; clone size: .; D gene: .; CDR3 DNA: TGCAGTGCTAGTCCCCGGGCCTACGAGCAGTACTTC; CDR3 protein: CSASPRAYEQYF
J gene: TRBJ1-2; V gene: TRBV6-4; clone size: .; D gene: TRBD1; CDR3 DNA: TGTGCCAGCAAACGGGACAGGGGAGACTCAGGTGGCTACACCTTC; CDR3 protein: CASKRDRGDSGGYTF
J gene: TRBJ1-2; V gene: TRBV7-2; clone size: .; D gene: .; CDR3 DNA: TGTGCCAGCAGCCTCGGACCGACTAGGGAGGGCTACACCTTC; CDR3 protein: CASSLGPTREGYTF
J gene: TRBJ1-6; V gene: TRBV12-3/TRBV12-4; clone size: .; D gene: .; CDR3 DNA: TGTGCCAGCAGTTTCCCGAGTTCACCCCTCCACTTT; CDR3 protein: CASSFPSSPLHF
J gene: TRBJ2-1; V gene: TRBV5-8; clone size: once; D gene: TRBD1; CDR3 DNA: TGTGCCAGCACGACAGGGGTCTCATACAATGAGCAGTTCTTC; CDR3 protein: CASTTGVSYNEQFF
J gene: TRBJ1-6; V gene: TRBV7-2; clone size: .; D gene: TRBD1; CDR3 DNA: TGTGCCAGCAGCCCGGACAGGGCCACCCATAATTCACCCCTCCACTTT; CDR3 protein: CASSPDRATHNSPLHF
J gene: TRBJ1-2; V gene: TRBV7-8; clone size: few; D gene: .; CDR3 DNA: TGTGCCAGCAGCTTATCTAGTGAGGATGGCTACACCTTC; CDR3 protein: CASSLSSEDGYTF
J gene: TRBJ2-5; V gene: TRBV10-3; clone size: few; D gene: TRBD2; CDR3 DNA: TGTGCCATCAGCAAGGGAGGGCAGGAGACCCAGTACTTC; CDR3 protein: CAISKGGQETQYF
J gene: TRBJ1-5; V gene: TRBV7-9; clone size: .; D gene: .; CDR3 DNA: TGTGCCAGCAGCTCCAGCTCGGGAAGTCCCCAGCCCCAGCATTTT; CDR3 protein: CASSSSSGSPQPQHF
J gene: TRBJ1-3; V gene: TRBV3-1/TRBV3-2; clone size: .; D gene: TRBD1; CDR3 DNA: TGTGCCAGCAGCCCCGCCCGACAGGGGGTGTTTGACACCATATATTTT; CDR3 protein: CASSPARQGVFDTIYF
J gene: TRBJ2-7; V gene: TRBV9; clone size: .; D gene: .; CDR3 DNA: TGTGCCAGCAGCGTAGTCGACAGCTCCTACGAGCAGTACTTC; CDR3 protein: CASSVVDSSYEQYF
J gene: TRBJ1-3; V gene: TRBV3-1/TRBV3-2; clone size: .; D gene: .; CDR3 DNA: TGTGCCAGCAGCCAAACGTACGGGGGAGGAAACACCATATATTTT; CDR3 protein: CASSQTYGGGNTIYF
J gene: TRBJ1-2; V gene: TRBV25-1; clone size: .; D gene: .; CDR3 DNA: TGTGCCAGCAGTGAATCGGGGTACGATGGCTACACCTTC; CDR3 protein: CASSESGYDGYTF
J gene: TRBJ2-5; V gene: TRBV3-1/TRBV3-2; clone size: .; D gene: .; CDR3 DNA: TGTGCCAGCAGCCCGACTAGTCCGGAGGAGACCCAGTACTTC; CDR3 protein: CASSPTSPEETQYF
J gene: TRBJ1-6; V gene: TRBV6-5; clone size: .; D gene: TRBD1; CDR3 DNA: TGTGCCAGCATTCGATACAGGGGTGATTCACCCCTCCACTTT; CDR3 protein: CASIRYRGDSPLHF
J gene: TRBJ1-2; V gene: TRBV6-5; clone size: .; D gene: .; CDR3 DNA: TGTGCCAGCGGTAGGAGGGGACGGAGGTATGGCTACACCTTC; CDR3 protein: CASGRRGRRYGYTF
J gene: TRBJ2-3; V gene: TRBV11-2; clone size: .; D gene: TRBD2; CDR3 DNA: TGTGCGAGCAGGGGTCTTCGTAGGACTAGCGGAACAGATACGCAGTATTTT; CDR3 protein: CASRGLRRTSGTDTQYF
J gene: TRBJ1-1; V gene: TRBV12-3/TRBV12-4; clone size: .; D gene: .; CDR3 DNA: TGTGCCAGCAGTCCTGACAGGTACACTGAAGCTTTCTTT; CDR3 protein: CASSPDRYTEAFF
J gene: TRBJ1-2; V gene: TRBV30; clone size: few; D gene: TRBD1; CDR3 DNA: TGTGCCTGGAGGCGGGACAGCCTGAACTATGGCTACACCTTC; CDR3 protein: CAWRRDSLNYGYTF
J gene: TRBJ1-1; V gene: TRBV28; clone size: .; D gene: .; CDR3 DNA: TGTGCCAGCAGTCCGGCAGGGGATACCACTGAAGCTTTCTTT; CDR3 protein: CASSPAGDTTEAFF
J gene: TRBJ1-5; V gene: TRBV2; clone size: .; D gene: TRBD1; CDR3 DNA: TGTGCCAGCCGAAAAGACAGGGCCTTCAATCAGCCCCAGCATTTT; CDR3 protein: CASRKDRAFNQPQHF
J gene: TRBJ2-1; V gene: TRBV18; clone size: .; D gene: .; CDR3 DNA: TGTGCCAGCTCATCGCGACGGAGATCCTACAATGAGCAGTTCTTC; CDR3 protein: CASSSRRRSYNEQFF
J gene: TRBJ2-7; V gene: TRBV25-1; clone size: .; D gene: .; CDR3 DNA: TGTGCCAGCAGTGAATCGGCAGGGTCCCAAAATCCCCTCTACGAGCAGTACTTC; CDR3 protein: CASSESAGSQNPLYEQYF
J gene: TRBJ2-5; V gene: TRBV6-5; clone size: .; D gene: TRBD2; CDR3 DNA: TGTGCCAGCAGATCCAGCGGGGGAAGGGGGGAGACCCAGTACTTC; CDR3 protein: CASRSSGGRGETQYF
J gene: TRBJ1-1; V gene: TRBV18; clone size: .; D gene: .; CDR3 DNA: TGTGCCAGCTCACCTCCACAGTCGGGGATGGACACTGAAGCTTTCTTT; CDR3 protein: CASSPPQSGMDTEAFF
J gene: TRBJ1-1; V gene: TRBV7-3; clone size: .; D gene: .; CDR3 DNA: TGTGCCAGCAGCTCCTGGACACTTGAGTACACTGAAGCTTTCTTT; CDR3 protein: CASSSWTLEYTEAFF
J gene: TRBJ2-2; V gene: TRBV7-9; clone size: .; D gene: .; CDR3 DNA: TGTGCCAGCATCCGATGGGCAGGGGTTAGCGCCGGGGAGCTGTTTTTT; CDR3 protein: CASIRWAGVSAGELFF
J gene: TRBJ1-1; V gene: TRBV6-6; clone size: .; D gene: .; CDR3 DNA: TGTGCCAGCAGTTACATAGAGGCTGAAGCTTTCTTT; CDR3 protein: CASSYIEAEAFF
J gene: TRBJ2-7; V gene: TRBV10-3; clone size: .; D gene: .; CDR3 DNA: TGTGCCATCAGTGAGGTCGTACGCGCACTGGAGTATAGAAATAACGAGCAGTACTTC; CDR3 protein: CAISEVVRALEYRNNEQYF
J gene: TRBJ1-1; V gene: TRBV29-1; clone size: .; D gene: TRBD1; CDR3 DNA: TGCAGCGTTGGGGGGGGACAGGGTTGGATTGGCACTGAAGCTTTCTTT; CDR3 protein: CSVGGGQGWIGTEAFF
J gene: TRBJ1-2; V gene: TRBV18; clone size: .; D gene: .; CDR3 DNA: TGTGCCAGCTCAGCAGGGATCTATGGCTACACCTTC; CDR3 protein: CASSAGIYGYTF
J gene: TRBJ2-7; V gene: TRBV7-9; clone size: .; D gene: .; CDR3 DNA: TGTGCCAGCGCCGCCCTCAGAGAGCAGTACTTC; CDR3 protein: CASAALREQYF
J gene: TRBJ2-3; V gene: TRBV5-6; clone size: .; D gene: .; CDR3 DNA: TGTGCCAGCAGCTTGGTGACAAATACGCAGTATTTT; CDR3 protein: CASSLVTNTQYF
J gene: TRBJ2-3; V gene: TRBV6-5; clone size: .; D gene: .; CDR3 DNA: TGTGCCAGCAGGCCGGAGGGCACAGATACGCAGTATTTT; CDR3 protein: CASRPEGTDTQYF
J gene: TRBJ2-3; V gene: TRBV10-3; clone size: .; D gene: TRBD2; CDR3 DNA: TGTGCCATCAGTCCTCTCAGCGGGGGGTTAGATACGCAGTATTTT; CDR3 protein: CAISPLSGGLDTQYF
J gene: TRBJ1-1; V gene: TRBV6-2/TRBV6-3; clone size: .; D gene: .; CDR3 DNA: TGTGCCAGCAGTTACTCGAGTAATGGGGGGGACACTGAAGCTTTCTTT; CDR3 protein: CASSYSSNGGDTEAFF
J gene: TRBJ1-6; V gene: TRBV28; clone size: .; D gene: .; CDR3 DNA: TGTGCCAGCTCCCTACAGGGATCGTCTTCACCCCTCCACTTT; CDR3 protein: CASSLQGSSSPLHF
J gene: TRBJ2-3; V gene: TRBV7-9; clone size: .; D gene: .; CDR3 DNA: TGTGCCAGCAGCTTAATATCGGTCCTCGGAGATACGCAGTATTTT; CDR3 protein: CASSLISVLGDTQYF
J gene: TRBJ1-4; V gene: TRBV5-1; clone size: .; D gene: .; CDR3 DNA: TGCGCCAGCAGCTTGATGCAGGGGAGAGGGGAAAAACTGTTTTTT; CDR3 protein: CASSLMQGRGEKLFF
J gene: TRBJ2-1; V gene: TRBV4-1; clone size: .; D gene: TRBD2; CDR3 DNA: TGCGCCAGCAGCCTCCTGACTAGCGGGGGGGCAGGGAATGAGCAGTTCTTC; CDR3 protein: CASSLLTSGGAGNEQFF
J gene: TRBJ1-1; V gene: TRBV5-1; clone size: .; D gene: .; CDR3 DNA: TGCGCCAGCAGCCCTCGGTTGAACACTGAAGCTTTCTTT; CDR3 protein: CASSPRLNTEAFF
J gene: TRBJ1-5; V gene: TRBV7-2; clone size: .; D gene: TRBD1; CDR3 DNA: TGTGCCAGCACCCCGGGACAGGGAGACCAGCCCCAGCATTTT; CDR3 protein: CASTPGQGDQPQHF
J gene: TRBJ1-2; V gene: TRBV6-1; clone size: .; D gene: .; CDR3 DNA: TGTGCCAGCAGTGAAACAGGCCCCTCCTTGAGAGGCTACACCTTC; CDR3 protein: CASSETGPSLRGYTF
J gene: TRBJ1-6; V gene: TRBV7-9; clone size: .; D gene: .; CDR3 DNA: TGTGCCAGCAGCTCCAATCATAATTCACCCCTCCACTTT; CDR3 protein: CASSSNHNSPLHF
J gene: TRBJ1-4; V gene: TRBV30; clone size: few; D gene: TRBD1; CDR3 DNA: TGTGCCTGGAGTGTACAAGGGGGCAGGGCAACTAATGAAAAACTGTTTTTT; CDR3 protein: CAWSVQGGRATNEKLFF
J gene: TRBJ1-6; V gene: TRBV30; clone size: .; D gene: .; CDR3 DNA: TGTGCCTGGATGGGTCTGGCGGCCAATTCACCCCTCCACTTT; CDR3 protein: CAWMGLAANSPLHF